Presented here are 22 T cell receptor beta chains from one specimen sequenced in a study of blood T cell repertoires in COVID-19. Generated by immunoSEQ multiplex PCR, the TCRdb table keeps only in-frame clones and is missing some. Here the sample spans 300,000 to 350,000 clones, about nine tenths being singletons. The source material was peripheral blood. Source of these receptors: a woman aged 70-85 years with COVID-19, enrolled during active disease.

The CDR3 reads CASSRDREFNEKLFF. CDR3 sequence (DNA): TGTGCCAGCAGCCGGGACAGGGAATTTAATGAAAAACTGTTTTTT. This chain links TRBV5-8 with TRBJ1-4, with TRBD1 identical over 9 bases. The CDR3 has 15 amino acids. Germline loops: CDR1 SGHTS, CDR2 YDEGEE. V was clipped by 4 bases and J by 4 bases; unmatched bases: 5.

The V call is TRBV7-2, the J call TRBJ1-5, with 11 bases fitting TRBD1. The V segment lost 2 bases and the J segment 6 bases; nucleotides outside the gene matches: 6. This CDR3 is built from 16 residues. Germline V gene data show CDR1 as SGHTA and CDR2 as FQGNSA. CDR3 amino acids: CASSLPGQGALQPQHF. Written as DNA, the CDR3 is TGTGCCAGCAGCTTACCTGGACAGGGGGCGCTTCAGCCCCAGCATTTT.

This clone has only a few counts. The gene calls are TRBV19 and TRBJ2-1, with D possibly being TRBD2 (6 bases). The CDR3 loop spans 13 amino acids. With 5 bases removed from V and 10 bases from J, the gap between germline ends came to 15 bases. CDR1 is LNHDA, CDR2 SQIVND, per germline (reference sequence). CDR3 in amino acids: CASSWRGLGEQFF. DNA of the CDR3: TGTGCCAGTAGTTGGCGGGGCCTCGGGGAGCAGTTCTTC.

The chain carries TRBV15 and TRBJ1-2; 7 bases align to TRBD1. The germline V gene encodes CDR1 LNHNV and CDR2 YYDKDF (reference sequence). CDR3 length equals 17 residues. J was trimmed by 1 base and V by 3 bases; bases with no gene match: 11. The CDR3 sequence is CATSSGPPGGVNYGYTF. The CDR3 DNA reads as TGTGCCACCAGCAGCGGCCCCCCAGGGGGAGTTAACTATGGCTACACCTTC.

The J gene is TRBJ2-2, the V gene TRBV2; 10 nucleotides match TRBD1. Germline CDR1 reads SNHLY; CDR2 reads FYNNEI. The length of the CDR3 is 16 residues. The J segment lost 4 bases and the V segment lost 6 bases, leaving 8 bases of the junction unmatched. The CDR3: CASRLETGGITGELFF. The CDR3 coding sequence is TGTGCCAGCAGGCTGGAGACAGGGGGCATCACCGGGGAGCTGTTTTTT.

The chain uses TRBV7-3 and TRBJ2-1, with a possible D match to TRBD2 (6 bases). The CDR3 has 13 amino acids. Between the trimmed V and J ends, which lost 3 bases and 5 bases, there was a span of 8 bases. Germline V gives CDR1 SGHTA, CDR2 FQGTGA. The CDR3 region is CASSFGGDNEQFF. The DNA for the CDR3 is TGTGCCAGCAGCTTTGGCGGGGACAATGAGCAGTTCTTC.

This clone occurred once. The chain's CDR3 is CAWRRAGGHGYTF. CDR3 DNA: TGTGCCTGGAGAAGGGCAGGGGGCCATGGCTACACCTTC. V usage is TRBV30 and J usage is TRBJ1-2; 8 nucleotides align to TRBD1. Trimming removed 3 bases from V and 6 bases from J; junction bases left unmatched: 6. Germline V gene sequence: CDR1 GTSNPN, CDR2 SVGIG (reference sequence). The CDR3 runs 13 residues.

This rearrangement joins TRBV20-1 to TRBJ2-7; no reliable D call. The CDR3 length is 11 residues. Trimming cost V 6 bases and J 2 bases, with 8 bases left between them. CDR1 DFQATT and CDR2 SNEGSKA come from the germline V gene (reference sequence). The CDR3 reads CSAPAAYEQYF. The CDR3, as DNA: TGCAGTGCCCCCGCGGCCTACGAGCAGTACTTC.

The CDR3 nucleotides are TGCGCCAGCAGTGAGTCGGTTGTCTGGGCCAGCACAGATACGCAGTATTTT. The encoded protein is CASSESVVWASTDTQYF. The chain employs TRBV10-1 and TRBJ2-3; D remains unclear. V lost 0 bases and J lost 0, with 13 bases in between. Germline-derived CDR1 and CDR2 are WNHNN and SYGVQD (reference sequence). The CDR3 is made up of 17 amino acids.

This chain uses TRBV5-6 with TRBJ1-2; 8 nucleotides align to TRBD1. Germline V CDR1 and CDR2: SGHDT, YYEEEE. V lost 1 base to trimming and J lost 8 bases; unmatched junction nucleotides: 1. This CDR3 region has 12 residues. CDR3 in DNA: TGTGCCAGCAGCTTGACAGGGGGAGGCTACACCTTC. Its protein is CASSLTGGGYTF.

This clone was recorded once. The chain is built from TRBV5-6 and TRBJ2-3, with 7 nucleotides matching TRBD1. Trimming removed 0 bases from V and 2 bases from J; junction bases left unmatched: 3. This CDR3 region has 15 residues. The germline gives CDR1 SGHDT, CDR2 YYEEEE. The CDR3 bases are TGTGCCAGCAGCTTGGAAGGGGGCCTCACAGATACGCAGTATTTT. This encodes CASSLEGGLTDTQYF.

This clone is a singleton in its sample. The chain is built from TRBV24-1 and TRBJ1-2, with D tentatively TRBD1 (5 bases). The CDR3 runs 14 residues. Trimming pared 2 bases from V and 7 bases from J, leaving 13 bases between. Per germline, CDR1 KGHDR and CDR2 SFDVKD. CDR3 amino acids: CATSDSSQVAGYTF. Here the CDR3 DNA reads TGTGCCACCAGTGATTCCTCACAGGTTGCTGGCTACACCTTC.

This clone was recorded a few times. The J gene is TRBJ1-1, the V gene TRBV19, with TRBD1 identical over 10 bases. CDR3 size: 14 residues. With V trimmed by 4 bases and J by 5 bases, 4 bases remained unmatched. The germline V gene has CDR1 LNHDA and CDR2 SQIVND (reference sequence). The CDR3 sequence: CASSTGQGVTEAFF. The CDR3 region has the DNA TGTGCCAGTAGTACCGGACAGGGGGTGACTGAAGCTTTCTTT. The full variable domain, in which reference TRBV19 and TRBJ1-1 provide the parts outside the CDR3, is DGGITQSPKYLFRKEGQNVTLSCEQNLNHDAMYWYRQDPGQGLRLIYYSQIVNDFQKGDIAEGYSVSREKKESFPLTVTSAQKNPTAFYLCASSTGQGVTEAFFGQGTRLTVV.

The V call is TRBV19, the J call TRBJ1-5, with D tentatively TRBD1 (5 bases). The V and J ends lost 3 bases and 1 base respectively, with 16 bases between them. The CDR3 runs 17 residues. Germline V gives CDR1 LNHDA, CDR2 SQIVND (reference sequence). The DNA for the CDR3 is TGTGCCAGTAGTATGAAGGGGTTGCGAGCGAGCAATCAGCCCCAGCATTTT. It yields the protein CASSMKGLRASNQPQHF.

This chain uses TRBV7-9 with TRBJ2-1, with TRBD1 identical over 8 bases. The CDR3 is made up of 16 amino acids. Unmatched junction bases numbered 12, after V lost 3 bases and J lost 8 bases. Looked up from germline, CDR1 is SEHNR and CDR2 is FQNEAQ (reference sequence). CDR3 protein: CASSLNRGRNFDEQFF. For the CDR3, the DNA is TGTGCCAGCAGCTTGAACAGGGGGAGGAATTTTGATGAGCAGTTCTTC.

This clone has only a few counts. The gene calls are TRBV12-3 or TRBV12-4 and TRBJ1-1; tentatively, D is TRBD1 (5 bases). V lost 3 bases and J 1 base, leaving 6 bases between the germline ends. The CDR3 runs 13 residues. The CDR3: CASSFGGNTEAFF. CDR3 DNA: TGTGCCAGCAGTTTCGGGGGGAACACTGAAGCTTTCTTT.

The V call is TRBV27, the J call TRBJ2-1; D is possibly TRBD2 (5 bases). CDR1 MNHEY and CDR2 SMNVEV come from the germline V gene (reference sequence). Trimming left V 4 bases short and J 0 bases short, with 10 bases between. The CDR3 is 15 amino acids. The CDR3 here is CASSSLLDSYNEQFF. Written as DNA, the CDR3 is TGTGCCAGCAGTTCTTTACTAGACTCCTACAATGAGCAGTTCTTC.

This chain uses TRBV5-8 with TRBJ1-5, with 10 bases that match TRBD1. Germline-derived CDR1 and CDR2 are SGHTS and YDEGEE. The CDR3 extends over 16 amino acids. J was trimmed by 4 bases and V by 3 bases; bases with no gene match: 7. The CDR3 is CASSSPRQGANQPQHF. CDR3 DNA sequence: TGTGCCAGCAGCTCTCCAAGACAGGGGGCGAATCAGCCCCAGCATTTT.

The DNA of the CDR3 is TGCAGTGCTAGTAGGACTAGCGGGGGTTCCCAAGAGACCCAGTACTTC. Translated: CSASRTSGGSQETQYF. The rearrangement uses TRBV20-1 and TRBJ2-5; 13 positions agree with TRBD2. The CDR3 has 16 amino acids. CDR1 is DFQATT and CDR2 is SNEGSKA in the germline V gene (reference sequence). Trimming took 3 bases from V and 1 from J; bases not matched to a gene: 5.

The chain recombines TRBV12-3 or TRBV12-4 with TRBJ2-3, with D tentatively TRBD2 (5 bases). Trimming took off 7 bases at V and 3 bases at J, with 11 bases between the two ends. This CDR3 is 13 amino acids long. CDR3 in amino acids: CASTHRGTDTQYF. As DNA, the CDR3 is TGTGCCAGCACCCACCGGGGAACAGATACGCAGTATTTT.

V gene TRBV6-1 combines with J gene TRBJ2-2, with TRBD2 matching 8 bases. Germline CDR1 MNHNS, CDR2 SASEGT. The CDR3 has 16 amino acids. V lost 4 bases to trimming and J lost 3 bases; unmatched junction nucleotides: 7. The CDR3 bases are TGTGCCAGCAGTGCTCGGGGGGGCTGGGACACCGGGGAGCTGTTTTTT. Residues: CASSARGGWDTGELFF.

The chain links TRBV5-1 to TRBJ1-1; possibly TRBD1 for D (6 bases). Per the germline V gene, CDR1 is SGHRS and CDR2 is YFSETQ. The CDR3 contains 14 residues. Trimming stripped 3 bases from V and 1 base from J, with 10 bases between. The CDR3, as DNA: TGCGCCAGCAGCTCACAGGGATCGAACACTGAAGCTTTCTTT. Translated: CASSSQGSNTEAFF.